This entry lists 9 T cell receptor beta chains sequenced from one sample in a study of cytomegalovirus exposure and HLA in healthy donors. PCR primers comprised 60 Vbeta and 13 Jbeta primers. Assay used: immunoSEQ multiplex PCR; TCRdb lists only in-frame clones, some missing. The table has 150,000 to 200,000 clones, 70% to 85% seen once; the top ten hold around 6%. The sample was PBMCs. The receptors derive from a man aged 45-65 years in good health and CMV-seropositive.

The V gene is TRBV2, the J gene TRBJ1-1, with D unclear. Per germline, CDR1 SNHLY and CDR2 FYNNEI. V gave up 6 bases and J gave up 2 bases, with 10 bases separating them. The CDR3 spans 13 residues. The CDR3 DNA follows: TGTGCCAGCAGAGAGAGGGTAAACACTGAAGCTTTCTTT. It codes for CASRERVNTEAFF.

The count of this clone is one. The chain joins TRBV11-2 to TRBJ2-1; possibly TRBD1 for D (6 bases). This CDR3 is built from 14 residues. Germline CDR1 reads SGHAT; CDR2 reads FQNNGV. Trimming left V 5 bases short and J 5 bases short, with 13 bases between. The CDR3 DNA reads TGTGCCAGCAGCCCAGGACAGTTAGACAATGAGCAGTTCTTC. Its protein product is CASSPGQLDNEQFF.

The V and J genes are TRBV19 and TRBJ1-4; 7 bases line up with TRBD1. This CDR3 has 15 amino acids. J was trimmed by 6 bases and V by 4 bases; bases with no gene match: 8. Germline V gene lookup returns CDR1 LNHDA and CDR2 SQIVND (reference sequence). CDR3 region: CASSRTNRGYEKLFF. The CDR3 coding sequence is TGTGCCAGTAGTAGAACGAACAGGGGTTATGAAAAACTGTTTTTT.

The rearrangement uses TRBV15 and TRBJ1-2, with D hard to call. Germline V gene data show CDR1 as LNHNV and CDR2 as YYDKDF (reference sequence). V dropped 0 bases and J dropped 8 bases, with 13 bases sitting between them. The CDR3 runs 14 residues. DNA for the CDR3: TGTGCCACCAGCAGAGATAACGGAGGGAGAGGCTACACCTTC. Translation gives CATSRDNGGRGYTF.

This chain links TRBV19 with TRBJ1-4; 8 bases match TRBD1. From germline, CDR1 is LNHDA and CDR2 SQIVND (reference sequence). This CDR3 is built from 16 residues. V was pared by 5 bases and J by 1 base, with 6 bases of the junction left unmatched. The CDR3 protein is CASSAGQGGTNEKLFF. CDR3 in DNA: TGTGCCAGTAGTGCCGGACAGGGAGGAACTAATGAAAAACTGTTTTTT.

This chain connects TRBV14 to TRBJ2-1; 7 positions agree with TRBD1. The CDR3 loop spans 13 amino acids. The germline gives CDR1 SGHDN, CDR2 FVKESK. V trimming: 0 bases; J trimming: 15 bases; junction bases outside the gene matches: 8. CDR3 sequence (DNA): TGTGCCAGCAGCCAAGATGTTGACAGGGTATGGTTCTTC. This encodes CASSQDVDRVWFF.

The gene calls are TRBV5-1 and TRBJ2-5, with D possibly matching TRBD2 (6 bases). V was clipped by 4 bases and J by 5 bases, with 12 bases between them. Germline V lookup: CDR1 SGHRS, CDR2 YFSETQ. CDR3 length: 13 amino acids. CDR3 amino acids: CASSPREWETQYF. The CDR3 region has the DNA TGCGCCAGCAGCCCCCGGGAGTGGGAGACCCAGTACTTC.

V usage is TRBV4-1 and J usage is TRBJ1-3; D is undetermined. Looked up from germline, CDR1 is MGHRA and CDR2 is YSYEKL. Trimming stripped 4 bases from V and 8 bases from J, with 15 bases between. This CDR3 contains 14 residues. The CDR3 DNA reads as TGCGCCAGCAGCCGGACGGCTCCCGGGGACACCATATATTTT. Translation gives CASSRTAPGDTIYF.

This clone is medium-sized by share. The V and J genes are TRBV5-4 and TRBJ2-2; D remains unclear. The V end was cut by 4 bases, the J end by 6 bases, with 7 bases between. Germline V gene lookup returns CDR1 SGHNT and CDR2 YYREEE (reference sequence). The CDR3 contains 12 residues. Here the CDR3 DNA reads TGTGCCAGCAGCCCCCTCTCCGGGGAGCTGTTTTTT. Protein product: CASSPLSGELFF.